A selection of T cell receptor beta chains follows, all from one sample in a study of OX40 agonist ivuxolimab in advanced cancers. The method was immunoSEQ multiplex PCR; TCRdb's version includes in-frame clones alone and lacks a portion of them. The top ten clones hold 5.1% of a sample with about 44,000 clones, 65% to 85% of them seen once. Sample: CD4+ or CD8+ T cells sorted from blood, taken in a trial of the OX40 agonist ivuxolimab. The receptor source for this set is an adult with an advanced solid tumor such as melanoma, head and neck, liver or kidney cancer. The conserved cysteine and the conserved F or W are not part of the CDR3 here.

V gene	J gene	CDR3 protein
TRBV6-5	TRBJ1-2	ASSYAASGAYGYT
TRBV27	TRBJ1-6	ASSPTRQHSSPLH
TRBV6-9	TRBJ1-2	ASSYTRGWAGGYT
TRBV28	TRBJ1-5	ATEGGINQPQH
TRBV2	TRBJ2-6	ASRAGSVAGGANVLT
TRBV28	TRBJ1-1	ASSSPLWGRTEAF
TRBV11-2	TRBJ2-2	ASSSNDRVTGELF
TRBV14	TRBJ1-2	ASSPRPGSGYT
TRBV4-3	TRBJ2-5	ASSQEVYGFQETQY
TRBV28	TRBJ1-2	ASSLRTSYGYT
TRBV20-1	TRBJ1-1	SAAGFPEAF
TRBV5-4	TRBJ1-1	ASSFGRGGTEAF
TRBV28	TRBJ2-7	ASRMEGPYEQY
TRBV18	TRBJ1-2	ASSPAGEGGYT
TRBV19	TRBJ2-5	ASSDPGTSGTETQY